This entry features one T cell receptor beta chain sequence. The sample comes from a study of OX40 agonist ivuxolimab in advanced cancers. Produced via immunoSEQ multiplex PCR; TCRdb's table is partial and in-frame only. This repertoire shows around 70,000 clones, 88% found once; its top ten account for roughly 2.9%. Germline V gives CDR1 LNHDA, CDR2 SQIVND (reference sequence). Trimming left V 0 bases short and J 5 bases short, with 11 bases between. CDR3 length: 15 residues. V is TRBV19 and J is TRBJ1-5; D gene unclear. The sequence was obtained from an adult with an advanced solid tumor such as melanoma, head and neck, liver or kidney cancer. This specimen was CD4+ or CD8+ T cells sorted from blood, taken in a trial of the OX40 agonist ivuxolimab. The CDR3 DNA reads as TGTGCCAGTAGTATAGATTGGCAGAGCCATCAGCCCCAGCATTTT. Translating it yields CASSIDWQSHQPQHF.